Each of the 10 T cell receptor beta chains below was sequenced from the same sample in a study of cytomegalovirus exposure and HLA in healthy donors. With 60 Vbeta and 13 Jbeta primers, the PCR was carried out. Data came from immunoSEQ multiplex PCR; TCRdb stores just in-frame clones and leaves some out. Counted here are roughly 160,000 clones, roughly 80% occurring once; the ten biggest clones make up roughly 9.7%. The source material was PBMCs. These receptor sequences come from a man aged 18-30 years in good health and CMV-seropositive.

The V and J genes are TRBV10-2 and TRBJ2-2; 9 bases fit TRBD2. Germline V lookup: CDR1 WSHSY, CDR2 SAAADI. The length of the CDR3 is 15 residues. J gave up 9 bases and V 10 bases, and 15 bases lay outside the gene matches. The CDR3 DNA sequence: TGCGCCACCGGTGGGTCTAGCGGGGAGGGCCGGGAGCTGTTTTTT. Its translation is CATGGSSGEGRELFF.

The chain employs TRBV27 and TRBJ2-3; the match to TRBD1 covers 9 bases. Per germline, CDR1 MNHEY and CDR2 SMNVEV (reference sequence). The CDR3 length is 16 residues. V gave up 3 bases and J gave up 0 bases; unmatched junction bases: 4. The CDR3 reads CASSFLGQGSTDTQYF. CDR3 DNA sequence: TGTGCCAGCAGTTTTCTAGGACAGGGGAGCACAGATACGCAGTATTTT.

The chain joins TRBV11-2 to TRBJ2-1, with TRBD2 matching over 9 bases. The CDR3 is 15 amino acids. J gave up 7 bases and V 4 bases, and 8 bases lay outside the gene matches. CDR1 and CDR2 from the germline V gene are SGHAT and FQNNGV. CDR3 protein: CASSSHAGGPNEQFF. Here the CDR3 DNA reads TGTGCCAGCAGCTCCCATGCGGGAGGGCCGAATGAGCAGTTCTTC. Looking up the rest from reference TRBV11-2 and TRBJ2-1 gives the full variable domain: EAGVAQSPRYKIIEKRQSVAFWCNPISGHATLYWYQQILGQGPKLLIQFQNNGVVDDSQLPKDRFSAERLKGVDSTLKIQPAKLEDSAVYLCASSSHAGGPNEQFFGPGTRLTVL.

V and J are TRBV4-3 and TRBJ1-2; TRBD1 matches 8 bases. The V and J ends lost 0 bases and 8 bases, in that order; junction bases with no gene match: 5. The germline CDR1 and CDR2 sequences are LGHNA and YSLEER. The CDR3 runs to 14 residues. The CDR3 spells CASSQEYRGNGYTF. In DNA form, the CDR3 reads TGCGCCAGCAGCCAAGAGTACAGGGGGAACGGCTACACCTTC.

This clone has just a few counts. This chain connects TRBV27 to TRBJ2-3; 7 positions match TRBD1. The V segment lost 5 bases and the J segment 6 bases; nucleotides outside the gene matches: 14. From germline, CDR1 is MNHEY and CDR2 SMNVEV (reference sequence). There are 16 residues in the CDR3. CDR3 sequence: CASSVRDSPLRDTQYF. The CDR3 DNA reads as TGTGCCAGCAGTGTTAGGGACAGCCCCCTTAGGGATACGCAGTATTTT.

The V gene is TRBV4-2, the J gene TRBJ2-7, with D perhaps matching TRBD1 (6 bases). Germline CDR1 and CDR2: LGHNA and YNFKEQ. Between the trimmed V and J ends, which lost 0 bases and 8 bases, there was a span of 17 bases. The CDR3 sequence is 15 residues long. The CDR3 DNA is TGTGCCAGCAGCCAAGAGAAGCTAGGGGGATTACAGCAGTACTTC. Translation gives CASSQEKLGGLQQYF.

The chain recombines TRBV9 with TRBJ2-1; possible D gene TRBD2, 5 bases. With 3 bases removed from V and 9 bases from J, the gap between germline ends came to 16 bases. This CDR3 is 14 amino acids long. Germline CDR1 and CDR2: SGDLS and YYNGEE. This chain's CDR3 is CASSARTGNTEQFF. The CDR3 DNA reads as TGTGCCAGCAGCGCCAGGACCGGGAACACTGAGCAGTTCTTC.

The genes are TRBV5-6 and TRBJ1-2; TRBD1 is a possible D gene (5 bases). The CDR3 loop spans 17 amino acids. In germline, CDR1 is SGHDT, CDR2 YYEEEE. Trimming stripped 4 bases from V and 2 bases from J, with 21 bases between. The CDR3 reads CASSGTAMTVPNYGYTF. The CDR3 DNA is TGTGCCAGCAGCGGAACGGCGATGACAGTGCCGAACTATGGCTACACCTTC.

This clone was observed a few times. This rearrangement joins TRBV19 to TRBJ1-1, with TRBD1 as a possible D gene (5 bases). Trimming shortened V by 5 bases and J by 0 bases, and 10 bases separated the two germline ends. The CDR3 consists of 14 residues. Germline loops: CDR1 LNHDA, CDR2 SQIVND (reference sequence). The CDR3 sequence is CASSGGLMNTEAFF. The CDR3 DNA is TGTGCCAGTAGTGGGGGACTCATGAACACTGAAGCTTTCTTT.

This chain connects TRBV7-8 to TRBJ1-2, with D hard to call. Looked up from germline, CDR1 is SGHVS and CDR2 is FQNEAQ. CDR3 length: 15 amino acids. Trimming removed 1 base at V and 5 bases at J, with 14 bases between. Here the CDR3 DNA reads TGTGCCAGCAGCTTAGGACGGGGTTTCAATTATGGCTACACCTTC. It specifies CASSLGRGFNYGYTF.